This T cell receptor (beta chain) was recorded in a study of T cell changes during pregnancy in multiple sclerosis. This table comes from immunoSEQ multiplex PCR, and its TCRdb copy is limited to in-frame clones, with some not included. Of about 49,000 clones listed, 90% are singletons. The sequenced sample was peripheral blood, obtained after pregnancy. This clonotype was obtained from a female donor in good health, enrolled as a control in a pregnancy study.

In nucleotides, the CDR3 is TGTGCCAGCAGCCCTGGACTAGCGGGAGCGGAGACCCAGTACTTC. It is translated as CASSPGLAGAETQYF. The chain joins TRBV11-2 to TRBJ2-5, with 13 bases matching TRBD2. With V trimmed by 5 bases and J by 5 bases, 5 bases remained unmatched. The V gene's germline CDR1 is SGHAT and CDR2 FQNNGV. CDR3 length: 15 amino acids.